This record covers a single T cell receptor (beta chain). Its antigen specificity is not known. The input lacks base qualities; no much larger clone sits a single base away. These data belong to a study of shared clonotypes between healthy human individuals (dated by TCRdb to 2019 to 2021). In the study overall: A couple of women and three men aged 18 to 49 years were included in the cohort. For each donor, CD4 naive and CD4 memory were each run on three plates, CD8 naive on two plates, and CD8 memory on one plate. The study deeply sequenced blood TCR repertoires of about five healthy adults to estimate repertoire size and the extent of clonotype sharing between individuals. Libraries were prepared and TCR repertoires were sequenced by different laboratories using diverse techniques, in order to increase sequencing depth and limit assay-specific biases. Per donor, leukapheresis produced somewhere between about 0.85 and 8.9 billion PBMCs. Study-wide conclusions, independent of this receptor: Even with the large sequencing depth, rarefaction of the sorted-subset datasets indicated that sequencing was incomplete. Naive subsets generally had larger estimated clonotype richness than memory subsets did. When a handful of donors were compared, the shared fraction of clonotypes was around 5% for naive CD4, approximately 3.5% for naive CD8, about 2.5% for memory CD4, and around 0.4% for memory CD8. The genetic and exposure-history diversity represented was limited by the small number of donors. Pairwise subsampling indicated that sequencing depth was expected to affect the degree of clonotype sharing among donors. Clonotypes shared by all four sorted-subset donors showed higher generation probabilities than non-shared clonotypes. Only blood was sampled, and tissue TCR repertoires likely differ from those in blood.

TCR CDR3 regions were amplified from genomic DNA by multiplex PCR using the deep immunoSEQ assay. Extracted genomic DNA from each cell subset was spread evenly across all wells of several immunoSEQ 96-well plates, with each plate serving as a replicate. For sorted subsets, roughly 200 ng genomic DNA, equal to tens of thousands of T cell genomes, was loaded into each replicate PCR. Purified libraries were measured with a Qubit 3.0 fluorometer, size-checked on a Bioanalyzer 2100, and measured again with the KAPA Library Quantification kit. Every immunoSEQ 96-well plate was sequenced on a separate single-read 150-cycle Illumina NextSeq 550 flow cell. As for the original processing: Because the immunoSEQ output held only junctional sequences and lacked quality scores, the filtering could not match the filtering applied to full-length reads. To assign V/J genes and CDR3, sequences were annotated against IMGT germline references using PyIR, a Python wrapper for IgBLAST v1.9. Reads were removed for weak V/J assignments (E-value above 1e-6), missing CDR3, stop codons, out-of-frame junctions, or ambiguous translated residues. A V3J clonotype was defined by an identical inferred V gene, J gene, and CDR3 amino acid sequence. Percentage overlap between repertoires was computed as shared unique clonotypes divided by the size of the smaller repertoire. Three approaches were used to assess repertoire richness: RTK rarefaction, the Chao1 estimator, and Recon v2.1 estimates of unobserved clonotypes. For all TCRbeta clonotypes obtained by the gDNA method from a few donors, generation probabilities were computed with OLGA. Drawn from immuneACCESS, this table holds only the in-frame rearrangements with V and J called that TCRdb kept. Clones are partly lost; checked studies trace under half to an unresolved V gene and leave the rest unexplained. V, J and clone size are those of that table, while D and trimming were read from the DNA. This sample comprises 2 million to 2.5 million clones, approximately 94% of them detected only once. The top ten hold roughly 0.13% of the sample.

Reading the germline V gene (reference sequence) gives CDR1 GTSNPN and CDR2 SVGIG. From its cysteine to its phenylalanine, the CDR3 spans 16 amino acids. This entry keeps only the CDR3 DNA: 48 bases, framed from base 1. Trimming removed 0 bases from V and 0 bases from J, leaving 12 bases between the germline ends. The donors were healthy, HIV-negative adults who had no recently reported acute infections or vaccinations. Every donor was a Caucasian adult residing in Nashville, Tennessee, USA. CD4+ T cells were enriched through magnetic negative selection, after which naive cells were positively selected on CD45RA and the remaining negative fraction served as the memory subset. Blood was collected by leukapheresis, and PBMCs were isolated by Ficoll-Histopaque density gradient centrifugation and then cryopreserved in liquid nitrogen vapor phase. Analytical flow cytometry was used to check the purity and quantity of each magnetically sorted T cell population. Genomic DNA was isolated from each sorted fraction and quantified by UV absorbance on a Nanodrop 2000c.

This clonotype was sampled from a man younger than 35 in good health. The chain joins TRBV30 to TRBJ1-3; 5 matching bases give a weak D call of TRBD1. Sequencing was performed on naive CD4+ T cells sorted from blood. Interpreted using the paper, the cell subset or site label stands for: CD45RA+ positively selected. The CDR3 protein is CAWSVGQISSGNTIYF. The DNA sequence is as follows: TGTGCCTGGAGTGTGGGGCAGATATCCTCTGGAAACACCATATATTTT.